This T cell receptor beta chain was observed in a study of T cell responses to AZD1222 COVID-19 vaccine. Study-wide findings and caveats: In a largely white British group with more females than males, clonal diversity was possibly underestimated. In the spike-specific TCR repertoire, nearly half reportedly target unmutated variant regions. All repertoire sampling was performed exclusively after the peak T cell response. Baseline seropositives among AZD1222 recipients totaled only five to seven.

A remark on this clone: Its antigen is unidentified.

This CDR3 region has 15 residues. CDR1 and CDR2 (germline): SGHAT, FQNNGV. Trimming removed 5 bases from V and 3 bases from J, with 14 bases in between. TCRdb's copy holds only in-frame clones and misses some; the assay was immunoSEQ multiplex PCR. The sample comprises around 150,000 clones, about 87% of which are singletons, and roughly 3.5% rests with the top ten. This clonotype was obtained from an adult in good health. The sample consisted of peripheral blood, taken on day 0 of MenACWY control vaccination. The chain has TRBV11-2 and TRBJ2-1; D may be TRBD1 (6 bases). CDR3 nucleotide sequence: TGTGCCAGCAGCCGTCCAGGGGCTCTCTACAATGAGCAGTTCTTC. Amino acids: CASSRPGALYNEQFF.